This record looks at one T cell receptor beta chain sequence and its context. CDR1 and CDR2 (germline): MGHRA, YSYEKL. Trimming took off 0 bases at V and 4 bases at J, with 6 bases between the two ends. The CDR3 consists of 13 residues. This sample stems from a study of glioma-infiltrating T cells after dendritic cell vaccination. The assay was immunoSEQ multiplex PCR, and TCRdb's table has in-frame clones only and misses some. The table lists approximately 90,000 clones, around four fifths of them singletons. The time point denotes: after dendritic cell vaccination, including at tumor progression/relapse.

This chain uses TRBV4-1 with TRBJ2-5; no clear D. The origin of this receptor is a human donor with glioblastoma. The sample in question was blood, obtained after dendritic cell vaccination. CDR3 sequence (DNA): TGCGCCAGCAGCCAAGACTGGCCAGAGACCCAGTACTTC. It codes for CASSQDWPETQYF.